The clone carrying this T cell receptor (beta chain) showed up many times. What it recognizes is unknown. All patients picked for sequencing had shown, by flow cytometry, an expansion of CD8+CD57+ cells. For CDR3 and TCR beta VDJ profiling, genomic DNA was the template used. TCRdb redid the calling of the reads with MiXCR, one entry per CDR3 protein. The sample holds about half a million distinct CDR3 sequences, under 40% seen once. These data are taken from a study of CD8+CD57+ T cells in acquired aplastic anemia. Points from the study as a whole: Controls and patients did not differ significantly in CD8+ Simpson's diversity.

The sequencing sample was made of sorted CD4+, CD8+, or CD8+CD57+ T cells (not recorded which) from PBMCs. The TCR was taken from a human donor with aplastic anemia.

The CDR3 coding sequence is TGTGCCAGCAGTGCGACAGGGGGCTCTTCCTATGGCTACACCTTC. It codes for CASSATGGSSYGYTF. The V call is TRBV25-1, the J call TRBJ1-2; TRBD1 agrees at 10 bases. The CDR3 is made up of 15 amino acids. J lost 4 bases, V lost 4 bases, and 6 bases had no gene match. Germline CDR1 reads MGHDK; CDR2 reads SYGVNS.